The 27 T cell receptor beta chains given below trace back to one sample, sequenced in a study of OX40 agonist ivuxolimab in advanced cancers. The table came from immunoSEQ multiplex PCR; TCRdb's copy has only in-frame clones and leaves some out. The sample holds around 38,000 clones, roughly 90% seen once. This material consisted of CD4+ or CD8+ T cells sorted from blood, taken in a trial of the OX40 agonist ivuxolimab. The receptors come from an adult with an advanced solid tumor such as melanoma, head and neck, liver or kidney cancer.

The rearrangement joins TRBV11-2 to TRBJ2-1; D not resolved. Trimming pared 1 base from V and 7 bases from J, leaving 11 bases between. The CDR3 has 14 residues. Germline lookup yields CDR1 SGHAT and CDR2 FQNNGV. CDR3 nucleotides: TGTGCCAGCAGCTTAGTTGGGCTTGCAAATGAGCAGTTCTTC. This translates into CASSLVGLANEQFF.

About this clone: At one end, the junction sequence differs from germline, possibly due to a read error. The V and J genes are TRBV7-7 and TRBJ2-2, with 9 bases fitting TRBD2. The V gene's germline CDR1 is SSHAT and CDR2 FNYEAQ (reference sequence). The CDR3 loop spans 16 amino acids. CDR3 amino acids: CASSPAGGPDTGELFF. The CDR3 DNA reads TGTGCTAGCAGTCCCGCGGGAGGGCCAGACACCGGGGAGCTGTTTTTT.

The chain joins TRBV27 to TRBJ1-6; maybe TRBD1 (6 bases). Germline V lookup: CDR1 MNHEY, CDR2 SMNVEV (reference sequence). The CDR3 spans 14 residues. The ends were cut back, 5 bases at V and 7 bases at J, with 12 bases in the middle. The DNA of the CDR3 is TGTGCCAGCAGTCCGACAGGTTTGAATTCACCCCTCCACTTT. Protein sequence: CASSPTGLNSPLHF.

This chain joins TRBV2 and TRBJ2-5; 7 bases are shared with TRBD2. This CDR3 comprises 11 residues. V dropped 11 bases and J dropped 4; count of bases not matched to a gene: 4. The germline V gene has CDR1 SNHLY and CDR2 FYNNEI. CDR3 nucleotide sequence: TGTGCCGGGGTAGCGGGAGAGACCCAGTACTTC. Translated: CAGVAGETQYF.

This chain joins TRBV7-8 and TRBJ2-3; perhaps TRBD2 as D (5 bases). The CDR3 is made up of 13 amino acids. From germline, CDR1 is SGHVS and CDR2 FQNEAQ. V was trimmed by 5 bases and J by 5 bases, leaving 11 bases between them. The DNA of the CDR3 is TGTGCCAGCAGCCCGGGATCCGTAGATACGCAGTATTTT. Encoded protein: CASSPGSVDTQYF.

The genes are TRBV14 and TRBJ1-3; TRBD1 might be the D (6 bases). Trimming took 3 bases from V and 0 from J, leaving 12 bases between them. In germline, CDR1 is SGHDN, CDR2 FVKESK. This CDR3 contains 16 residues. The CDR3 DNA follows: TGTGCCAGCAGCCAGACAGGATATCTCTCTGGAAACACCATATATTTT. Its protein product is CASSQTGYLSGNTIYF.

The rearrangement joins TRBV19 to TRBJ2-1; 7 bases map to TRBD2. Losses at the gene ends were 6 bases for V and 12 bases for J; bases not matched to a gene: 5. Per germline, CDR1 LNHDA and CDR2 SQIVND (reference sequence). This CDR3 contains 11 residues. Here the CDR3 reads CASRSGTGQFF. The DNA of the CDR3 is TGTGCCAGTAGGAGCGGGACCGGGCAGTTCTTC. Full variable domain (remainder filled in from reference TRBV19 and TRBJ2-1): DGGITQSPKYLFRKEGQNVTLSCEQNLNHDAMYWYRQDPGQGLRLIYYSQIVNDFQKGDIAEGYSVSREKKESFPLTVTSAQKNPTAFYLCASRSGTGQFFGPGTRLTVL.

The chain has TRBV5-6 and TRBJ1-2, with 9 bases matching TRBD1. Losses at the gene ends were 5 bases for V and 7 bases for J; bases not matched to a gene: 9. This CDR3 spans 14 amino acids. Germline V gene sequence: CDR1 SGHDT, CDR2 YYEEEE. The CDR3 here is CASSSGTGLSGYTF. The CDR3, as DNA: TGTGCCAGCAGTAGTGGGACAGGGCTCTCTGGCTACACCTTC.

V is TRBV19 and J is TRBJ2-2; 7 bases agree with TRBD1. The CDR3 is 15 residues long. J was trimmed by 0 bases and V by 5 bases; bases with no gene match: 3. Per the germline V gene, CDR1 is LNHDA and CDR2 is SQIVND (reference sequence). The CDR3 sequence: CASSLTGANTGELFF. In DNA, the CDR3 is TGTGCCAGTAGTCTCACAGGGGCGAACACCGGGGAGCTGTTTTTT.

The rearrangement links TRBV7-9 to TRBJ2-1, with 7 bases that match TRBD2. Germline CDR1 SEHNR, CDR2 FQNEAQ (reference sequence). The CDR3 runs to 13 residues. Trimming at V came to 6 bases and at J to 10 bases, leaving 9 bases not matched to a gene. The CDR3 DNA is TGTGCCAGCAGTTCCCCCCGAGCGGGAGAGCAGTTCTTC. Its protein product is CASSSPRAGEQFF.

V gene TRBV6-5 combines with J gene TRBJ2-1; TRBD1 might be the D (5 bases). Germline V gene sequence: CDR1 MNHEY, CDR2 SVGAGI. V was pared by 6 bases and J by 4 bases, with 16 bases between. The CDR3 is 15 residues long. The CDR3 coding sequence is TGTGCCAGCAGGCCCGACAGAACCTCATACAATGAGCAGTTCTTC. Translated, it gives CASRPDRTSYNEQFF.

V usage is TRBV5-6 and J usage is TRBJ2-1; D possibly corresponds to TRBD1 (6 bases). The V gene's germline CDR1 is SGHDT and CDR2 YYEEEE. V was trimmed by 5 bases and J by 10 bases, leaving 13 bases between them. This CDR3 contains 12 residues. Written as DNA, the CDR3 is TGTGCCAGCAGGTTAGGGGGTTTGGAGCAGTTCTTC. Translated: CASRLGGLEQFF. The entire variable domain, with the rest obtained from reference TRBV5-6 and TRBJ2-1, is as follows: DAGVTQSPTHLIKTRGQQVTLRCSPKSGHDTVSWYQQALGQGPQFIFQYYEEEERQRGNFPDRFSGHQFPNYSSELNVNALLLGDSALYLCASRLGGLEQFFGPGTRLTVL.

The V call is TRBV29-1, the J call TRBJ2-1; D may be TRBD1 (5 bases). Germline V lookup: CDR1 SQVTM, CDR2 ANQGSEA. The length of the CDR3 is 14 residues. Trimming took off 1 base at V and 0 bases at J, with 7 bases between the two ends. CDR3 region: CSVEGTHSYNEQFF. The CDR3 DNA sequence: TGCAGCGTTGAAGGGACACACTCCTACAATGAGCAGTTCTTC.

The V and J genes are TRBV6-1 and TRBJ2-7, with unresolved D. Per the germline V gene, CDR1 is MNHNS and CDR2 is SASEGT. Trimming stripped 1 base from V and 3 bases from J, with 7 bases between. The CDR3 loop spans 13 amino acids. This CDR3 is CASSEDYFYEQYV. The CDR3 DNA reads as TGTGCCAGCAGTGAAGATTATTTCTACGAGCAGTACGTC.

The V and J genes are TRBV7-9 and TRBJ2-3; D gene unclear. V was clipped by 1 base and J by 4 bases, with 18 bases between them. Germline V lookup: CDR1 SEHNR, CDR2 FQNEAQ (reference sequence). The CDR3 consists of 17 residues. The chain's CDR3 is CASSLDREARLADTQYF. The CDR3 DNA is TGTGCCAGCAGCTTAGATAGGGAAGCGCGCCTAGCAGATACGCAGTATTTT.

The V call is TRBV7-8, the J call TRBJ2-7; D call uncertain. V was cut by 5 bases and J by 2 bases, with 10 bases left in between. This CDR3 is 13 amino acids long. Germline-derived CDR1 and CDR2 are SGHVS and FQNEAQ. The CDR3 region is CASSPDPTYEQYV. CDR3 sequence (DNA): TGTGCCAGCAGCCCCGATCCGACCTACGAGCAGTACGTC.

The chain is built from TRBV14 and TRBJ2-3, with D possibly matching TRBD2 (5 bases). Trimming left V 4 bases short and J 2 bases short, with 10 bases between. CDR1 is SGHDN, CDR2 FVKESK, per germline. CDR3 length: 14 residues. Written as DNA, the CDR3 is TGTGCCAGCAGCCCCGAGCGGTACACAGATACGCAGTATTTT. It codes for CASSPERYTDTQYF.

The V and J genes are TRBV4-1 and TRBJ1-1; D is ambiguous. Germline V CDR1 and CDR2: MGHRA, YSYEKL. This CDR3 is 13 amino acids long. V lost 2 bases to trimming and J lost 6 bases, with 10 bases between them. CDR3 protein: CASSQKLRAEAFF. CDR3 sequence (DNA): TGCGCCAGCAGCCAAAAGTTGAGGGCTGAAGCTTTCTTT.

V is TRBV4-1 and J is TRBJ2-1, with 7 positions matching TRBD2. The CDR3 is made up of 16 amino acids. J gave up 1 base and V 1 base, and 4 bases lay outside the gene matches. Per germline, CDR1 MGHRA and CDR2 YSYEKL. The CDR3 here is CASSQGEGPSYNEQFF. CDR3 sequence (DNA): TGCGCCAGCAGCCAAGGGGAGGGGCCTTCCTACAATGAGCAGTTCTTC.

The chain links TRBV25-1 to TRBJ2-2, with 10 bases matching TRBD2. The J segment lost 7 bases and the V segment lost 3 bases, leaving 14 bases of the junction unmatched. From germline, CDR1 is MGHDK and CDR2 SYGVNS. The CDR3 contains 18 residues. This CDR3 reads CASSDPHGLAGVGGELFF. The CDR3 DNA follows: TGTGCCAGCAGTGACCCCCACGGGCTAGCGGGAGTTGGCGGGGAGCTGTTTTTT.

The rearrangement joins TRBV13 to TRBJ1-1, with no clear D. Germline CDR1 and CDR2: PRHDT and FYEKMQ (reference sequence). Trimming cost V 5 bases and J 4 bases, with 14 bases left between them. The CDR3 loop spans 14 amino acids. The CDR3 loop is CASSHRPLGTEAFF. The CDR3 DNA reads TGTGCCAGCAGCCATCGACCCCTGGGCACTGAAGCTTTCTTT.

The genes are TRBV7-3 and TRBJ2-7; D tentatively fits TRBD1 or TRBD2 (6 bases each). V lost 6 bases to trimming and J lost 0 bases, with 24 bases between them. The CDR3 is made up of 18 amino acids. CDR1 and CDR2 (germline): SGHTA, FQGTGA. The CDR3 DNA sequence: TGTGCCAGCAGGGAGGGGACACCGTATTCCCTAAGCTCCTACGAGCAGTACTTC. It codes for CASREGTPYSLSSYEQYF.

The gene calls are TRBV6-5 and TRBJ1-4; TRBD1 aligns across 8 bases. Germline V lookup: CDR1 MNHEY, CDR2 SVGAGI. The CDR3 runs to 14 residues. V was clipped by 6 bases and J by 6 bases; unmatched bases: 6. This chain's CDR3 is CASRTDREHEKLFF. The CDR3, as DNA: TGTGCCAGCAGGACGGACAGGGAACATGAAAAACTGTTTTTT.

The chain employs TRBV7-9 and TRBJ2-1; D remains ambiguous. V shed 4 bases and J shed 5 bases, with 9 bases lying between them. The CDR3 extends over 13 amino acids. CDR1 and CDR2 (germline): SEHNR, FQNEAQ (reference sequence). The CDR3 sequence: CASSSIPDNEQFF. As DNA, the CDR3 is TGTGCCAGCAGCTCCATACCTGACAATGAGCAGTTCTTC.

The chain joins TRBV6-1 to TRBJ1-5; D is unresolved. CDR3 length: 15 amino acids. V was trimmed by 3 bases and J by 5 bases, leaving 14 bases between them. Germline CDR1 MNHNS, CDR2 SASEGT. The CDR3 nucleotides read TGTGCCAGCAGTGACCAACAGAGGTTCGATCAGCCCCAGCATTTT. Its translation is CASSDQQRFDQPQHF.

This chain connects TRBV4-3 to TRBJ2-1, with TRBD2 as a possible D gene (6 bases). The CDR3 has 14 amino acids. Germline assignment: CDR1 LGHNA and CDR2 YSLEER. Trimming took off 4 bases at V and 4 bases at J, with 11 bases between the two ends. The CDR3 nucleotides are TGCGCCAGCAGCCCCAGCGGGCAGTACAATGAGCAGTTCTTC. It specifies CASSPSGQYNEQFF.

The chain combines TRBV4-1 with TRBJ2-1, with 8 bases identical to TRBD2. CDR1 MGHRA and CDR2 YSYEKL come from the germline V gene. The CDR3 extends over 18 amino acids. V lost 0 bases to trimming and J lost 1 base; unmatched junction nucleotides: 8. In DNA, the CDR3 is TGCGCCAGCAGCCAAGAGTCGCCTAGCGGGTATTCCTACAATGAGCAGTTCTTC. Amino acid sequence: CASSQESPSGYSYNEQFF.